The sample holds a few counts of the clone carrying this T cell receptor beta chain. The antigen remains unidentified. This entry belongs to a study of a mutant IDH1 vaccine in newly diagnosed glioma. As for the study in general: Patients began vaccination 4-6 weeks after radiotherapy alone, or with temozolomide cycles. The sex distribution of treated patients was 62.5% male and around 40% female, with a mean age of 40.4 years. Visit V12 was at week 35; visit V13 was at week 47.

Study-wide results and caveats: Changes in the top peripheral T cell clonotypes seemingly had no bearing on pseudoprogression.

Sequencing was performed with immunoSEQ multiplex PCR; in TCRdb, only in-frame clones are kept and a portion is missing. Counted here are around 50,000 clones, around 85% occurring once; the ten biggest clones make up 6% to 8%. Germline V lookup: CDR1 MNHNS, CDR2 SASEGT. This CDR3 is 14 amino acids long. Trimming removed 8 bases at V and 1 base at J, with 14 bases between. Time point given: week 35, safety follow-up. Topical imiquimod accompanied each vaccine dose, which consisted of 300 ug of mutant IDH1 20-mer peptide. The receptor was isolated from a man aged 40-49 years with glioma. Sequenced here: PBMCs, sampled from a glioma patient whose treatment included an IDH1 peptide vaccine. The chain has TRBV6-1 and TRBJ1-1; no clear D. CDR3 coding DNA: TGTGCCAGCTACCTTCGGGGAACGAACACTGAAGCTTTCTTT. Protein: CASYLRGTNTEAFF.